Each of the 7 T cell receptor beta chains below was sequenced from the same sample in a study of cytomegalovirus exposure and HLA in healthy donors. With 60 Vbeta and 13 Jbeta primers, the PCR was carried out. The assay was immunoSEQ multiplex PCR, and TCRdb's table has in-frame clones only and misses some. The sample consists of about 120,000 clones, approximately 81% of them appearing once. Sequenced sample: PBMCs. Source of these receptors: a man younger than 40 in good health and CMV-seropositive.

This clone has more than one count but fewer than ten. The chain uses TRBV7-3 and TRBJ2-6, with D possibly being TRBD1 (6 bases). V shed 2 bases and J shed 0 bases, with 11 bases lying between them. Germline loops: CDR1 SGHTA, CDR2 FQGTGA. The CDR3 runs to 17 residues. CDR3 nucleotides: TGTGCCAGCAGCTTATTGGGGGCCATCTCTGGGGCCAACGTCCTGACTTTC. It is translated as CASSLLGAISGANVLTF.

The chain joins TRBV2 to TRBJ1-1; weak D call: TRBD1 (5 bases). The CDR3 has 16 residues. Germline CDR1 reads SNHLY; CDR2 reads FYNNEI. With 5 bases removed from V and 4 bases from J, the gap between germline ends came to 20 bases. CDR3 residues: CASSPRGSRVGTEAFF. The CDR3 nucleotides read TGTGCCAGCAGTCCCCGGGGGTCCAGGGTTGGCACTGAAGCTTTCTTT.

V gene TRBV4-2 combines with J gene TRBJ2-7; the match to TRBD1 covers 8 bases. V was clipped by 4 bases and J by 9 bases; unmatched bases: 11. The CDR3 extends over 14 amino acids. CDR1 LGHNA and CDR2 YNFKEQ come from the germline V gene. The CDR3 loop is CASSPQSRGLGQYF. The DNA of the CDR3 is TGTGCCAGCAGCCCTCAATCCAGGGGGCTAGGGCAGTACTTC.

This clone occurred once. At one boundary the junction diverges from the germline segment, which might be a read error. The J gene is TRBJ2-1, the V gene TRBV7-7; TRBD2 matches at 7 bases. Germline CDR1 reads SSHAT; CDR2 reads FNYEAQ (reference sequence). There are 19 residues in the CDR3. The CDR3 is CASSRSGNQDRLLYNEQFF. As DNA, the CDR3 is TGTGCTAGCAGCCGCAGCGGGAACCAGGATCGACTACTCTACAATGAGCAGTTCTTC.

The CDR3 region is CAISGLRTEGTEAFF. In DNA, the CDR3 is TGTGCCATCAGTGGTCTCCGGACAGAGGGGACTGAAGCTTTCTTT. The rearrangement links TRBV10-3 to TRBJ1-1; TRBD1 might be the D (6 bases). The CDR3 extends over 15 amino acids. V shed 4 bases and J shed 5 bases, with 17 bases lying between them. Germline assignment: CDR1 ENHRY and CDR2 SYGVKD.

This clone was seen a few times. The rearrangement uses TRBV7-2 and TRBJ2-2, with 8 bases fitting TRBD2. Trimming at V came to 5 bases and at J to 2 bases, leaving 7 bases not matched to a gene. The CDR3 is made up of 16 amino acids. CDR1 is SGHTA, CDR2 FQGNSA, per germline. The CDR3 spells CASSLWLAGNTGELFF. CDR3 sequence (DNA): TGTGCCAGCAGCCTTTGGCTAGCGGGCAACACCGGGGAGCTGTTTTTT. Combining the CDR3 with reference TRBV7-2 and TRBJ2-2 gives the whole variable domain GAGVSQSPSNKVTEKGKDVELRCDPISGHTALYWYRQSLGQGLEFLIYFQGNSAPDKSGLPSDRFSAERTGGSVSTLTIQRTQQEDSAVYLCASSLWLAGNTGELFFGEGSRLTVL.

The chain combines TRBV4-3 with TRBJ2-7; no clear D gene. V gave up 0 bases and J gave up 7 bases, with 16 bases separating them. The length of the CDR3 is 15 residues. The V gene's germline CDR1 is LGHNA and CDR2 YSLEER. CDR3: CASSQDDALSREQYF. DNA for the CDR3: TGCGCCAGCAGCCAAGACGACGCTCTCTCGAGGGAGCAGTACTTC.